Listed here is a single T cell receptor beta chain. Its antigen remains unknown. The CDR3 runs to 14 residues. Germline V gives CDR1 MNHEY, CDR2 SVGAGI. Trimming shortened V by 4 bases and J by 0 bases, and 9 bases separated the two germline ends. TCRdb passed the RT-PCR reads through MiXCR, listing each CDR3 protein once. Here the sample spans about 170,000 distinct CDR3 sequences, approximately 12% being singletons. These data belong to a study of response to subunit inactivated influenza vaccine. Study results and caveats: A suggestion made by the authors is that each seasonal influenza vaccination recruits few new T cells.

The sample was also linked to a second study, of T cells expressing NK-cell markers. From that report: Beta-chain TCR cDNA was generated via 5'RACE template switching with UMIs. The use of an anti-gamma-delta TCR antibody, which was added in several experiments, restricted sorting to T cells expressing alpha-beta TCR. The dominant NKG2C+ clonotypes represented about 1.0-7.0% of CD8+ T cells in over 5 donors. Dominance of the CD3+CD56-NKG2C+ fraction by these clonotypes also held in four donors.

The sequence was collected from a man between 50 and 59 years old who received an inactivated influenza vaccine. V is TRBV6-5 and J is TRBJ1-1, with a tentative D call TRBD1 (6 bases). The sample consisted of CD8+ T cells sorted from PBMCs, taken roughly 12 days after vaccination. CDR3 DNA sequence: TGTGCCAGCAGTTGGGACAACATGAACACTGAAGCTTTCTTT. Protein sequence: CASSWDNMNTEAFF.